The 9 T cell receptor beta chains below were found in one sample sequenced in a study of cytomegalovirus exposure and HLA in healthy donors. Primers for the PCR totalled 60 Vbeta and 13 Jbeta. The assay was immunoSEQ multiplex PCR, and TCRdb's table has in-frame clones only and misses some. The sample yields about 40,000 clones, over 60% seen once. Sample: PBMCs. The receptors stem from a man between 40 and 49 years old in good health and CMV-seronegative.

The chain combines TRBV27 with TRBJ1-2; possible D gene TRBD1, 6 bases. V dropped 0 bases and J dropped 7 bases, with 9 bases sitting between them. CDR1 and CDR2 from the germline V gene are MNHEY and SMNVEV (reference sequence). This CDR3 has 13 amino acids. As DNA, the CDR3 is TGTGCCAGCAGTTTATCCAGGGGTGGTGGCTACACCTTC. It codes for CASSLSRGGGYTF.

V usage is TRBV10-1 and J usage is TRBJ1-1, with D possibly being TRBD1 (5 bases). Germline CDR1 and CDR2: WNHNN and SYGVQD (reference sequence). The CDR3 is made up of 14 amino acids. Trimming pared 2 bases from V and 10 bases from J, leaving 17 bases between. Here the CDR3 reads CASSEGVGVAPAFF. The CDR3, as DNA: TGCGCCAGCAGTGAGGGCGTAGGGGTCGCTCCAGCTTTCTTT.

This chain links TRBV19 with TRBJ1-5, with D maybe TRBD1 (5 bases). Trimming took off 9 bases at V and 0 bases at J, with 12 bases between the two ends. CDR1 is LNHDA, CDR2 SQIVND, per germline (reference sequence). This CDR3 is built from 14 residues. Here the CDR3 reads CASRGASSNQPQHF. The CDR3 region has the DNA TGTGCCAGCCGCGGGGCAAGTAGCAATCAGCCCCAGCATTTT.

The chain is built from TRBV5-1 and TRBJ1-4, with D possibly matching TRBD1 (6 bases). Germline V gene lookup returns CDR1 SGHRS and CDR2 YFSETQ. Between the trimmed V and J ends, which lost 4 bases and 8 bases, there was a span of 15 bases. This CDR3 contains 14 residues. The CDR3: CASSEQDSDEKLFF. CDR3 bases: TGCGCCAGCAGCGAACAGGACAGCGACGAAAAACTGTTTTTT.

This chain links TRBV30 with TRBJ2-1; 7 nucleotides line up with TRBD1. V was clipped by 2 bases and J by 12 bases; unmatched bases: 10. Germline-derived CDR1 and CDR2 are GTSNPN and SVGIG (reference sequence). The CDR3 runs to 13 residues. The DNA of the CDR3 is TGTGCCTGGAGTCAAACGCGACAGGGTGCGCAGTTCTTC. This codes for CAWSQTRQGAQFF.

This chain links TRBV4-1 with TRBJ1-5; TRBD1 agrees at 8 bases. The germline gives CDR1 MGHRA, CDR2 YSYEKL. V was clipped by 2 bases and J by 9 bases; unmatched bases: 9. The CDR3 has 15 amino acids. DNA of the CDR3: TGCGCCAGCAGCCAACCGGGACAGGACTATGGGCCCCAGCATTTT. Translated, it gives CASSQPGQDYGPQHF.

The rearrangement uses TRBV27 and TRBJ1-1, with D perhaps matching TRBD1 (5 bases). Germline CDR1 MNHEY, CDR2 SMNVEV (reference sequence). The CDR3 consists of 14 residues. V lost 2 bases and J lost 4, with 11 bases in between. DNA for the CDR3: TGTGCCAGCAGTTTAAGGGGTCAGGGCACTGAAGCTTTCTTT. Translating it yields CASSLRGQGTEAFF.

The genes are TRBV4-1 and TRBJ2-6; 9 nucleotides agree with TRBD2. There are 18 residues in the CDR3. CDR1 is MGHRA, CDR2 YSYEKL, per germline. J was trimmed by 0 bases and V by 5 bases; bases with no gene match: 8. CDR3 coding DNA: TGCGCCAGCAGCGTTCGAGCGGGGGGAGACTCTGGGGCCAACGTCCTGACTTTC. Encoded protein: CASSVRAGGDSGANVLTF.

The chain has TRBV6-1 and TRBJ1-5, with 9 nucleotides matching TRBD1. The germline gives CDR1 MNHNS, CDR2 SASEGT. The CDR3 is 14 amino acids. The trim removed 6 bases at V and 7 bases at J, leaving 7 bases unmatched. The DNA of the CDR3 is TGTGCCAGCAGGGACAGGGGTTCTCGGCAGCCCCAGCATTTT. Its translation is CASRDRGSRQPQHF.